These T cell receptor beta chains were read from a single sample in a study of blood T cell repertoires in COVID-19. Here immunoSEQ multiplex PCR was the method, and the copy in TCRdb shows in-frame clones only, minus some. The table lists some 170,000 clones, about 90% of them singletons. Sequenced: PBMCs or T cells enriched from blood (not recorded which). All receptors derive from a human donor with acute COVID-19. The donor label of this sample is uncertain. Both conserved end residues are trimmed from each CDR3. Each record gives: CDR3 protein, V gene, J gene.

ASRVIPGNTIY	TRBV5-5	TRBJ1-3
ASSDSGWYQETQY	TRBV10-1	TRBJ2-5
ASSPSGSSDTQY	TRBV9	TRBJ2-3
ASSQDATEETQY	TRBV3-1/TRBV3-2	TRBJ2-5
ASSARAGNSPLH	TRBV28	TRBJ1-6
ATSDSQGAWNTDTQY	TRBV24-1	TRBJ2-3
ASSDRVNSPLH	TRBV7-9	TRBJ1-6
ASGLVNGRTPHQPQH	TRBV12-5	TRBJ1-5
ASNTGNYGYT	TRBV2	TRBJ1-2
ASSHAGTNEKLF	TRBV7-9	TRBJ1-4
ASSQGKSQPQH	TRBV12-3/TRBV12-4	TRBJ1-5
ASSDQRGRGNEQF	TRBV6-1	TRBJ2-1
AWIRGGANNEQF	TRBV30	TRBJ2-1
ASSFARDTEAF	TRBV27	TRBJ1-1
ASNALLAGGPTDTQY	TRBV5-6	TRBJ2-3
ASSSLQGTGELF	TRBV11-2	TRBJ2-2
ASSFEGTSAIQETQY	TRBV5-8	TRBJ2-5
ASSGGTGTDYGYT	TRBV9	TRBJ1-2
ASRPGPGVGTQY	TRBV27	TRBJ2-5
ASSPQTGAAGLPQH	TRBV27	TRBJ1-5